A selection of T cell receptor beta chains follows, all from one sample in a study of T cells in Graves' hyperthyroidism and ophthalmopathy. MiXCR, applied by TCRdb to the multiplex PCR reads, yields one record per CDR3 protein. The profile shows approximately 600,000 distinct CDR3 sequences, around 21% of them singletons. Specimen: blood. These receptors all come from a man between 25 and 39 years old with Graves' ophthalmopathy. Both conserved end residues are trimmed from each CDR3. The D gene is left open where the match is weak.

V	J	D	CDR3
TRBV18	TRBJ1-4	-	ASSAGAANEKLF
TRBV3-1	TRBJ2-7	-	ASSQFTPHYEQY
TRBV30	TRBJ2-1	TRBD2	AWAGGGPTSGRNEQF
TRBV11-2	TRBJ2-1	-	ASSLASNSYNEQF
TRBV7-9	TRBJ2-1	-	ASSPRGSGVYNEQF
TRBV10-3	TRBJ1-5	-	AISESWGVNQPQH
TRBV28	TRBJ2-2	TRBD1	ASSPPAGGGGELF
TRBV7-9	TRBJ2-7	TRBD2	ASSRLRGGRNEQY
TRBV7-8	TRBJ2-7	-	ASSLQGVPDYEQY
TRBV28	TRBJ2-3	TRBD2	ASSFLNLAGVGTDTQY
TRBV3-1	TRBJ1-5	TRBD1	ASSPGTDSNQPQH
TRBV19	TRBJ1-5	-	GTSLRDQPQH
TRBV6-1	TRBJ2-7	-	ASSSREKQGYEQY
TRBV20-1	TRBJ2-7	TRBD1	SAHTGGPYEQY
TRBV7-9	TRBJ2-7	TRBD1	ASSSSTGPPDEQY
TRBV28	TRBJ1-4	-	ASSFYRVSEEKLF
TRBV29-1	TRBJ1-1	-	SGTMNTEAF
TRBV30	TRBJ2-4	-	AWSSLAKNIQY
TRBV24-1	TRBJ2-3	TRBD2	ATSFPGLAGVGPDTQY
TRBV6-2/TRBV6-3	TRBJ2-7	TRBD1	ASSYRDRRNEQY
TRBV6-1	TRBJ1-1	-	ASSSVGQGVNTEAF
TRBV4-3	TRBJ2-7	TRBD1	ASSQDPPPGGYEQY
TRBV11-2	TRBJ2-3	TRBD2	ASSLVAGGLSTDTQY
TRBV28	TRBJ1-6	-	ASSSDRISPLH
TRBV24-1	TRBJ2-1	-	ATSEETNNEQF
TRBV20-1	TRBJ1-5	TRBD1	SASAGTGAGQPQH
TRBV20-1	TRBJ1-6	TRBD1	SASGRDRYNSPLH
TRBV28	TRBJ2-1	TRBD1	ASRGQGAYNEQF
TRBV5-1	TRBJ1-4	-	ASSGSTTNEKLF
TRBV12-3/TRBV12-4	TRBJ1-2	-	ASPGSANYGYT
TRBV27	TRBJ1-3	-	ASSPNSLNTIY
TRBV20-1	TRBJ2-7	TRBD2	SASDLRGLAGRGPYEQY